The 13 T cell receptor beta chains in this list originate from one sample, sequenced in a study of T-cell reconstitution after alpha-beta-depleted transplantation in children. Unique molecular identifiers were used to barcode this TCRbeta library. MiXCR was run by TCRdb on the PCR reads, yielding one entry per CDR3 protein. The table includes approximately 3,800 distinct CDR3 sequences, about 9.3% detected once. The sequencing here drew on PBMCs, mostly from graft donor cells, taken 180 days after TCRalphabeta/CD19-depleted stem cell transplant. The receptor source for this set is a male patient aged 2-10 years who had a stem cell transplant for acute lymphoblastic leukemia, so the T cells may come from the graft donor.

This clonotype came up many times. The J gene is TRBJ1-5, the V gene TRBV12-3 or TRBV12-4; no clear D gene. V was trimmed by 3 bases and J by 1 base, leaving 7 bases between them. The CDR3 spans 14 residues. Written as DNA, the CDR3 is TGTGCCAGCAGTTTCGAGTACAGCAATCAGCCCCAGCATTTT. Translated, it gives CASSFEYSNQPQHF.

To note about this clonotype: The junction does not match germline at one end; this may be a read error. The chain uses TRBV2 and TRBJ2-2; D may correspond to TRBD1 or TRBD2 (5 bases each). CDR3 length equals 14 residues. The germline V gene has CDR1 SNHLY and CDR2 FYNNEI. CDR3 in amino acids: CASRPGVLSGALFF. As DNA, the CDR3 is TGTGCCAGCAGACCTGGGGTCCTCTCCGGGGCGCTGTTTTTT.

This clonotype occurred many times. The J gene is TRBJ2-1, the V gene TRBV29-1, with D possibly being TRBD2 (5 bases). Trimming pared 3 bases from V and 8 bases from J, leaving 26 bases between. Germline V gene lookup returns CDR1 SQVTM and CDR2 ANQGSEA. The CDR3 consists of 17 residues. This CDR3 reads CSVEAGERGGLVDEQFF. In DNA form, the CDR3 reads TGCAGCGTTGAGGCTGGGGAACGGGGTGGGTTGGTCGATGAGCAGTTCTTC.

The rearrangement uses TRBV15 and TRBJ2-1; a weak D match, TRBD2 (6 bases). The V end lost 0 bases, the J end lost 0 bases, and 9 bases lay between the germline ends. The CDR3 spans 16 residues. Germline values: CDR1 LNHNV, CDR2 YYDKDF (reference sequence). The CDR3 sequence is CATSRDRGSSYNEQFF. The CDR3 DNA reads as TGTGCCACCAGCAGAGATCGGGGGAGCTCCTACAATGAGCAGTTCTTC. Together with reference TRBV15 and TRBJ2-1, the CDR3 gives the full variable domain: DAMVIQNPRYQVTQFGKPVTLSCSQTLNHNVMYWYQQKSSQAPKLLFHYYDKDFNNEADTPDNFQSRRPNTSFCFLDIRSPGLGDTAMYLCATSRDRGSSYNEQFFGPGTRLTVL.

This clonotype was counted ten times or more. The chain is built from TRBV3-1 and TRBJ2-1; TRBD2 is a possible D gene (6 bases). Germline CDR1 LGHDT, CDR2 YNNKEL (reference sequence). This CDR3 has 15 residues. V was clipped by 0 bases and J by 4 bases, with 10 bases between them. The CDR3 here is CASSQELAVYNEQFF. In DNA, the CDR3 is TGTGCCAGCAGCCAAGAGTTAGCGGTATACAATGAGCAGTTCTTC.

This clonotype was detected many times. This chain uses TRBV20-1 with TRBJ2-3, with 9 bases identical to TRBD2. The CDR3 sequence is 15 residues long. The germline V gene encodes CDR1 DFQATT and CDR2 SNEGSKA (reference sequence). The V gene end was trimmed by 3 bases and the J gene end by 6 bases; junction bases not matched to a gene: 10. CDR3 in DNA: TGCAGTGCTAGTCCCGGGACTAGCCCGGAGGATACGCAGTATTTT. Protein: CSASPGTSPEDTQYF.

J is TRBJ1-5 and V is TRBV2; D unclear. Germline CDR1 SNHLY, CDR2 FYNNEI. This CDR3 has 14 amino acids. The CDR3, as DNA: TGTACCATCTGTTTGTCACAGATGAATCAGCCCCAGCATTTT. Translation: CTICLSQMNQPQHF. The complete variable domain, with remaining parts taken from reference TRBV2 and TRBJ1-5, reads EPEVTQTPSHQVTQMGQEVILRCVPISNHLYFYWYRQILGQKVEFLVSFYNNEISEKSEIFDDQFSVERPDGSNFTLKIRSTKLEDSAMYFCTICLSQMNQPQHFGDGTRLSIL.

Many counts were recorded for this clonotype. The chain links TRBV9 to TRBJ2-3; D remains unclear. CDR3 length: 13 residues. V was pared by 0 bases and J by 4 bases, with 6 bases between. CDR1 and CDR2 from the germline V gene are SGDLS and YYNGEE. For the CDR3, the DNA is TGTGCCAGCAGCGTAGAAGACCCAGATACGCAGTATTTT. Translating gives CASSVEDPDTQYF.

This clonotype is judged medium-sized. This chain connects TRBV6-5 to TRBJ2-7, with D possibly called TRBD1 or TRBD2 (6 bases each). The CDR3 contains 13 residues. V was shortened by 7 bases and J by 3 bases, with 13 bases between the two germline ends. CDR1 and CDR2 from the germline V gene are MNHEY and SVGAGI. As DNA, the CDR3 is TGTGCCAGCAATCGGGGGCTTGACTACGAGCAGTACTTC. Its protein is CASNRGLDYEQYF.

Many counts were recorded for this clonotype. J is TRBJ2-1 and V is TRBV5-8; D perhaps matches TRBD2 (7 bases). From germline, CDR1 is SGHTS and CDR2 YDEGEE. V was cut by 3 bases and J by 8 bases, with 24 bases left in between. The CDR3 totals 17 residues. In nucleotides, the CDR3 is TGTGCCAGCAGCTCGTTGGGTCGGGGCCCGGGGGGCGATGAGCAGTTCTTC. Amino acid sequence: CASSSLGRGPGGDEQFF.

This clonotype is labeled medium-sized (0.01 to 0.1%). This chain connects TRBV2 to TRBJ1-5, with D perhaps matching TRBD1 (6 bases). Germline V gives CDR1 SNHLY, CDR2 FYNNEI. There are 15 residues in the CDR3. V lost 6 bases and J lost 4, with 16 bases in between. The DNA of the CDR3 is TGTGCCAGCAGAGATGACAGGCACTTAAATCAGCCCCAGCATTTT. Its translation: CASRDDRHLNQPQHF.

This clonotype came up many times. The chain is built from TRBV10-3 and TRBJ2-3, with 12 bases that match TRBD2. The germline V gene has CDR1 ENHRY and CDR2 SYGVKD. V dropped 9 bases and J dropped 3; count of bases not matched to a gene: 4. The CDR3 is 14 amino acids. CDR3 loop: CAIRTSGMTDTQYF. The CDR3 DNA reads as TGTGCCATTCGGACTAGCGGGATGACAGATACGCAGTATTTT.

This clonotype has a count of ten or more. The CDR3 DNA reads as TGTGCCAGCAGCTTAGGGCCCGTGACCCAGTACTTC. It yields the protein CASSLGPVTQYF. The rearrangement uses TRBV7-9 and TRBJ2-5; the D is unclear. V lost 1 base and J 7 bases, leaving 7 bases between the germline ends. This CDR3 region has 12 residues. The germline gives CDR1 SEHNR, CDR2 FQNEAQ (reference sequence).